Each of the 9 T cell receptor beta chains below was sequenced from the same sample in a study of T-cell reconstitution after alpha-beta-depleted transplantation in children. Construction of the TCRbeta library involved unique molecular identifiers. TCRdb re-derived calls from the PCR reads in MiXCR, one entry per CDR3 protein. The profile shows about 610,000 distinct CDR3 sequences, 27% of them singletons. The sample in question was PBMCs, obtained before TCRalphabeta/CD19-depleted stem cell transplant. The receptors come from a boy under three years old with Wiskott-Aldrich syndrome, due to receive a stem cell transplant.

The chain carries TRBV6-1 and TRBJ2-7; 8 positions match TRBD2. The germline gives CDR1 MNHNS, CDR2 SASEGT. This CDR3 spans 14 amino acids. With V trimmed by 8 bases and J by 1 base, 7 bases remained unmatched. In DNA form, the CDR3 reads TGTGCCAGCGGAGCGGGACTAGTTTCCTACGAGCAGTACTTC. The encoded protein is CASGAGLVSYEQYF.

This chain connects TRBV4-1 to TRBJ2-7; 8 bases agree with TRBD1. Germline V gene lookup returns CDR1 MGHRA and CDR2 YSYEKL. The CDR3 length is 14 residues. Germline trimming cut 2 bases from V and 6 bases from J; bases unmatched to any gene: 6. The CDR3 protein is CASSQQGAFPEQYF. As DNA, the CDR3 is TGCGCCAGCAGCCAACAGGGGGCTTTCCCCGAGCAGTACTTC.

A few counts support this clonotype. The CDR3 region has the DNA TGTGCCAGCAGTCAGGGGGCGGTTTCCTACAATGAGCAGTTCTTC. Translation gives CASSQGAVSYNEQFF. The chain has TRBV2 and TRBJ2-1; the match to TRBD1 covers 8 bases. CDR1 is SNHLY and CDR2 is FYNNEI in the germline V gene. This CDR3 contains 15 residues. Trimming took 5 bases from V and 1 from J; bases not matched to a gene: 4.

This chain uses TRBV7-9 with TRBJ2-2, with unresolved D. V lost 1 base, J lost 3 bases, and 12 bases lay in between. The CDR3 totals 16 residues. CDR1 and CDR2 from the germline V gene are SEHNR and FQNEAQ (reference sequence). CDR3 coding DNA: TGTGCCAGCAGCTTAGATTTACTGACGCACACCGGGGAGCTGTTTTTT. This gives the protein CASSLDLLTHTGELFF.

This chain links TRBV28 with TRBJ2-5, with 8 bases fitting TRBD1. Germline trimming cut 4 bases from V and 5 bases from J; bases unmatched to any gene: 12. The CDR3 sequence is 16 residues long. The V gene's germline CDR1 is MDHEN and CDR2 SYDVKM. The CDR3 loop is CASSSFSRRGRETQYF. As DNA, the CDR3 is TGTGCCAGCAGTTCCTTCTCGCGCAGGGGGCGGGAGACCCAGTACTTC. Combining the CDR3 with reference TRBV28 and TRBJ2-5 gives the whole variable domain DVKVTQSSRYLVKRTGEKVFLECVQDMDHENMFWYRQDPGLGLRLIYFSYDVKMKEKGDIPEGYSVSREKKERFSLILESASTNQTSMYLCASSSFSRRGRETQYFGPGTRLLVL.

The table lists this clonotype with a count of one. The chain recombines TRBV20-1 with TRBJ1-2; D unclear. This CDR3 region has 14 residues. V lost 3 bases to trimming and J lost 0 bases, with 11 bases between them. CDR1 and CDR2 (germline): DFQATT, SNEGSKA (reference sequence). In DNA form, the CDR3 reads TGCAGTGCTAGTGTTAGGGCCGCTAACTATGGCTACACCTTC. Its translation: CSASVRAANYGYTF.

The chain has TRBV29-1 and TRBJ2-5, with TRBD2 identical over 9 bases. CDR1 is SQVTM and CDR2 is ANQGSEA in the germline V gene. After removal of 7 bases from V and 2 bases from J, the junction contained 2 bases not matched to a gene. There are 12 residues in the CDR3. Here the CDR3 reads CSAGLAQETQYF. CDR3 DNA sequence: TGCAGCGCTGGACTAGCGCAAGAGACCCAGTACTTC.

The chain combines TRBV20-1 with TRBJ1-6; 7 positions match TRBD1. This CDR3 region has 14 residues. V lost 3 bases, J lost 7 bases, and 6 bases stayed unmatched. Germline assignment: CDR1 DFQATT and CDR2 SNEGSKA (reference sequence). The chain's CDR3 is CSASPGTVNSPLHF. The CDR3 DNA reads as TGCAGTGCTAGCCCCGGGACAGTGAATTCACCCCTCCACTTT.

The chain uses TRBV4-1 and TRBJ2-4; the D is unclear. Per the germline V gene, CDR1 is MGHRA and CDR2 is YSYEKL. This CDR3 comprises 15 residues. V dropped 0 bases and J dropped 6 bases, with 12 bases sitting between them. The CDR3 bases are TGCGCCAGCAGCCAAGACGCCATACCCGTAAACATTCAGTACTTC. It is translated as CASSQDAIPVNIQYF.